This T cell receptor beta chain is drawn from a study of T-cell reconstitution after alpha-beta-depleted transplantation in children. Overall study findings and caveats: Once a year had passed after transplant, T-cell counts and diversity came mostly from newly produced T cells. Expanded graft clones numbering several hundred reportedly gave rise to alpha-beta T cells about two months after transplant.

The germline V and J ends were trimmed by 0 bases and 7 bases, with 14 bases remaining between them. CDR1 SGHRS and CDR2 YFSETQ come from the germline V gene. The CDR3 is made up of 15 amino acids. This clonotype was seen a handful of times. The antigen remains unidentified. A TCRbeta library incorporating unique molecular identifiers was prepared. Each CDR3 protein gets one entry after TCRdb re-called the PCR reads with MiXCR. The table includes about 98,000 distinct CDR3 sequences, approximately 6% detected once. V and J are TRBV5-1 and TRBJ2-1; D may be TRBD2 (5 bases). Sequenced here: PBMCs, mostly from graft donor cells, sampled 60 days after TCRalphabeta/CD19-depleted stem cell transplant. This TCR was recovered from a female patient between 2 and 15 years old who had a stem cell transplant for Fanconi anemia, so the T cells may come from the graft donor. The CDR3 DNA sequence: TGCGCCAGCAGCTTGGTCCTAGCTTGGGAGAATGAGCAGTTCTTC. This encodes CASSLVLAWENEQFF.